One sample yielded the 30 T cell receptor beta chains listed below, sequenced in a study of T cells in Graves' hyperthyroidism and ophthalmopathy. The TCR beta CDR3 regions underwent amplification using RNA transcripts as the source. The HTBI primer set drove a first-round RT-PCR of the TCR CDR3. One entry per CDR3 protein, called by TCRdb with MiXCR from the multiplex PCR reads. The table has about 400,000 distinct CDR3 sequences, roughly 15% seen once. Sequencing used blood. These TCRs come from a woman between 25 and 40 years old with Graves' ophthalmopathy.

This clonotype was detected many times. The gene calls are TRBV30 and TRBJ2-3; TRBD2 agrees at 9 bases. V lost 3 bases, J lost 4 bases, and 11 bases stayed unmatched. Germline V gene data show CDR1 as GTSNPN and CDR2 as SVGIG (reference sequence). This CDR3 has 16 amino acids. CDR3 in amino acids: CAWRLAGGARPDTQYF. Written as DNA, the CDR3 is TGTGCCTGGAGACTAGCGGGCGGTGCACGTCCAGATACGCAGTATTTT.

This clonotype occurred many times. The chain couples TRBV6-4 to TRBJ2-3; perhaps TRBD1 as D (5 bases). The V gene lost 4 bases and the J gene lost 3 bases, with 11 bases spanning the gap. This CDR3 region has 14 residues. In germline, CDR1 is MRHNA, CDR2 SNTAGT. CDR3 sequence: CASSGGGATDTQYF. DNA for the CDR3: TGTGCCAGCAGTGGAGGTGGGGCTACAGATACGCAGTATTTT.

This clonotype was observed at least ten times. V gene TRBV15 combines with J gene TRBJ2-4, with D possibly matching TRBD1 (6 bases). The germline V gene encodes CDR1 LNHNV and CDR2 YYDKDF (reference sequence). The CDR3 length is 15 residues. V shed 2 bases and J shed 8 bases, with 16 bases lying between them. As DNA, the CDR3 is TGTGCCACCAGCAGACCCTCAGGGGAGATGGACATTCAGTACTTC. It specifies CATSRPSGEMDIQYF.

This clonotype was detected many times. The CDR3 DNA reads as TGCAGTGCTGCCCGGACTTCCGCGAACACCGGGGAGCTGTTTTTT. It specifies CSAARTSANTGELFF. This chain joins TRBV20-1 and TRBJ2-2; a possible D gene is TRBD2 (5 bases). Trimming pared 5 bases from V and 0 bases from J, leaving 13 bases between. Germline CDR1 reads DFQATT; CDR2 reads SNEGSKA (reference sequence). The CDR3 runs to 15 residues.

This clonotype was observed at least ten times. V is TRBV2 and J is TRBJ1-1, with 7 positions matching TRBD1. The germline CDR1 and CDR2 sequences are SNHLY and FYNNEI. Trimming cost V 10 bases and J 10 bases; bases outside gene matches: 12. The CDR3 is 12 residues long. DNA for the CDR3: TGTGCCACCAGGGATGTGACAGGGACAGCTTTCTTT. It is translated as CATRDVTGTAFF. Based on the CDR3 plus reference TRBV2 and TRBJ1-1, the full variable domain is EPEVTQTPSHQVTQMGQEVILRCVPISNHLYFYWYRQILGQKVEFLVSFYNNEISEKSEIFDDQFSVERPDGSNFTLKIRSTKLEDSAMYFCATRDVTGTAFFGQGTRLTVV.

This clonotype was seen repeatedly, ten times or more. The rearrangement uses TRBV30 and TRBJ1-4; a weak D match, TRBD1 (6 bases). The CDR3 is 12 amino acids. Germline lookup yields CDR1 GTSNPN and CDR2 SVGIG (reference sequence). V lost 3 bases and J 7 bases, leaving 9 bases between the germline ends. CDR3 sequence: CAWSRGVEKLFF. CDR3 nucleotides: TGTGCCTGGAGCAGGGGAGTTGAAAAACTGTTTTTT.

Ten or more counts support this clonotype. The rearrangement links TRBV6-1 to TRBJ2-5; weak D call: TRBD2 (7 bases). The length of the CDR3 is 14 residues. V was clipped by 4 bases and J by 4 bases, with 13 bases between them. CDR1 is MNHNS and CDR2 is SASEGT in the germline V gene. The chain's CDR3 is CASSGWGGRETQYF. The CDR3 nucleotides are TGTGCCAGCAGTGGGTGGGGGGGGCGAGAGACCCAGTACTTC.

This clonotype appeared many times. The junction departs from the called germline gene at one end, perhaps through a read error. This sequence joins TRBV6-1 and TRBJ2-5, with D tentatively TRBD1 (6 bases). The CDR3 has 12 amino acids. Germline CDR1 and CDR2: MNHNS and SASEGT. The CDR3, as DNA: TGTGCCAGCAGTACCCTAAAGGGGGAGAGGAACTTC. Protein sequence: CASSTLKGERNF.

This clonotype was recorded at least ten times. The chain is built from TRBV12-3 or TRBV12-4 and TRBJ2-2; 7 bases line up with TRBD1. The V and J ends lost 5 bases and 1 base, in that order; junction bases with no gene match: 4. The CDR3 contains 15 residues. The CDR3 DNA reads as TGTGCCAGCAGTGTCAACAGGGGGAACACCGGGGAGCTGTTTTTT. The encoded protein is CASSVNRGNTGELFF.

V usage is TRBV24-1 and J usage is TRBJ1-5; 7 bases agree with TRBD1. Germline V gene lookup returns CDR1 KGHDR and CDR2 SFDVKD. The CDR3 is 15 amino acids. J lost 1 base, V lost 7 bases, and 6 bases had no gene match. CDR3 region: CATSSTGNSNQPQHF. CDR3 DNA: TGTGCCACCAGCTCGACAGGGAACAGCAATCAGCCCCAGCATTTT.

In nucleotides, the CDR3 is TGTGCCAGCAGCCCCCTCATCGGGCGGGGGGCCTCCGGCGGGGCCAACGTCCTGACTTTC. As protein: CASSPLIGRGASGGANVLTF. The chain has TRBV7-2 and TRBJ2-6, with 8 bases that match TRBD2. The length of the CDR3 is 20 residues. V shed 5 bases, J shed 4 bases, and the junction held 19 bases outside the gene matches. Per the germline V gene, CDR1 is SGHTA and CDR2 is FQGNSA.

This clonotype was counted at least ten times. The CDR3 sequence is CASGSYEQYF. The CDR3 coding sequence is TGTGCCTCGGGATCCTACGAGCAGTACTTC. The chain uses TRBV6-1 and TRBJ2-7, with D perhaps TRBD2 (5 bases). This CDR3 is 10 amino acids long. The V gene lost 11 bases and the J gene lost 1 base, with 6 bases spanning the gap. Germline V lookup: CDR1 MNHNS, CDR2 SASEGT.

This clonotype was recorded many times. The J gene is TRBJ1-2, the V gene TRBV6-1; 7 bases fit TRBD1. CDR1 and CDR2 from the germline V gene are MNHNS and SASEGT. The CDR3 sequence is 17 residues long. V trimming: 2 bases; J trimming: 3 bases; junction bases outside the gene matches: 12. CDR3 sequence reads: CASSESSPRTGHYGYTF. CDR3 nucleotide sequence: TGTGCCAGCAGTGAATCGTCCCCGAGGACAGGACACTATGGCTACACCTTC.

This clonotype has a count of ten or more. V is TRBV28 and J is TRBJ2-3; D is perhaps TRBD1 (5 bases). The germline V gene encodes CDR1 MDHEN and CDR2 SYDVKM. Trimming left V 3 bases short and J 2 bases short, with 15 bases between. The CDR3 sequence is 16 residues long. This CDR3 is CASSFSTRQTTDTQYF. The CDR3, as DNA: TGTGCCAGCAGTTTTTCCACCCGACAGACCACAGATACGCAGTATTTT.

This clonotype showed up just once. The V gene is TRBV9, the J gene TRBJ2-2; D not resolved. The CDR3 runs to 15 residues. The germline V gene encodes CDR1 SGDLS and CDR2 YYNGEE. V was cut by 1 base and J by 6 bases, with 13 bases left in between. The CDR3 is CASSVWAGDPGELFF. CDR3 coding DNA: TGTGCCAGCAGCGTATGGGCAGGCGATCCCGGGGAGCTGTTTTTT.

This clonotype was seen at least ten times. The rearrangement joins TRBV28 to TRBJ1-4, with D possibly matching TRBD1 (5 bases). V was trimmed by 6 bases and J by 12 bases, leaving 14 bases between them. Germline CDR1 is MDHEN and CDR2 is SYDVKM. The CDR3 is made up of 12 amino acids. CDR3 in DNA: TGTGCCAGCAGGCAGGGACCTAGGGAACTGTTTTTT. Its translation is CASRQGPRELFF.

The gene calls are TRBV28 and TRBJ1-6, with D tentatively TRBD1 (5 bases). CDR3 length: 16 residues. V was shortened by 4 bases and J by 9 bases, with 19 bases between the two germline ends. The V gene's germline CDR1 is MDHEN and CDR2 SYDVKM. CDR3: CASSSGGTRPGSPLHF. The CDR3 nucleotides read TGTGCCAGCAGTTCGGGCGGGACCAGACCGGGTTCACCCCTCCACTTT.

This clonotype was detected many times. The chain uses TRBV29-1 and TRBJ2-2, with D hard to call. V lost 2 bases to trimming and J lost 1 base, with 5 bases between them. This CDR3 is built from 13 residues. Looked up from germline, CDR1 is SQVTM and CDR2 is ANQGSEA. The CDR3 DNA reads as TGCAGCGTTGAATACGGGAACACCGGGGAGCTGTTTTTT. It is translated as CSVEYGNTGELFF.

In this sample, this clonotype turned up many times. V and J are TRBV7-3 and TRBJ2-2; 10 nucleotides match TRBD1. The junction had 5 bases not matched to a gene; V was cut back by 3 bases and J by 1 base. Germline loops: CDR1 SGHTA, CDR2 FQGTGA. The length of the CDR3 is 17 residues. The CDR3 sequence: CASSLTGGLLNTGELFF. As DNA, the CDR3 is TGTGCCAGCAGCTTGACAGGGGGCTTATTGAACACCGGGGAGCTGTTTTTT.

This clonotype has only a few counts. CDR3: CSALGGADTQYF. The DNA for the CDR3 is TGCAGCGCCCTAGGGGGGGCAGATACGCAGTATTTT. This sequence joins TRBV29-1 and TRBJ2-3; D may be TRBD2 (7 bases). The CDR3 has 12 residues. The V gene's germline CDR1 is SQVTM and CDR2 ANQGSEA. Trimming left V 7 bases short and J 4 bases short, with 12 bases between.

This clonotype was seen at least ten times. The genes are TRBV7-2 and TRBJ2-2; a possible D gene is TRBD1 (6 bases). This CDR3 has 14 residues. Trimming shortened V by 5 bases and J by 3 bases, and 10 bases separated the two germline ends. Germline V gene lookup returns CDR1 SGHTA and CDR2 FQGNSA. CDR3 residues: CASSAGQYTGELFF. Written as DNA, the CDR3 is TGTGCCAGCAGCGCCGGACAGTACACCGGGGAGCTGTTTTTT.

The chain employs TRBV12-3 or TRBV12-4 and TRBJ1-5; D unresolved. This CDR3 contains 14 residues. Trimming left V 4 bases short and J 6 bases short, with 13 bases between. CDR3 residues: CASSSPRASQPQHF. In DNA, the CDR3 is TGTGCCAGCAGTTCCCCGAGGGCTAGTCAGCCCCAGCATTTT.

In its sample, this clonotype was seen many times. The V call is TRBV5-8, the J call TRBJ2-3; 13 bases agree with TRBD2. The CDR3 is 17 amino acids. J lost 6 bases, V lost 4 bases, and 11 bases had no gene match. Germline CDR1 SGHTS, CDR2 YDEGEE. The CDR3 DNA reads as TGTGCCAGCAGCCTAGGGACTAGCGGGGTCCCACAGGATACGCAGTATTTT. Protein sequence: CASSLGTSGVPQDTQYF.

At least ten counts were recorded for this clonotype. The chain links TRBV18 to TRBJ1-1; possible D gene TRBD1, 6 bases. The V gene lost 3 bases and the J gene lost 10 bases, with 15 bases spanning the gap. The CDR3 has 13 residues. CDR1 is KGHSH, CDR2 LQKENI, per germline. The CDR3 sequence: CASSPSGGEGAFF. In DNA, the CDR3 is TGTGCCAGCTCACCCTCGGGGGGCGAGGGAGCTTTCTTT. Together with reference TRBV18 and TRBJ1-1, the CDR3 gives the full variable domain: NAGVMQNPRHLVRRRGQEARLRCSPMKGHSHVYWYRQLPEEGLKFMVYLQKENIIDESGMPKERFSAEFPKEGPSILRIQQVVRGDSAAYFCASSPSGGEGAFFGQGTRLTVV.

This clonotype appeared many times. The V call is TRBV5-6, the J call TRBJ1-1, with 10 positions matching TRBD1. Trimming cost V 3 bases and J 5 bases; bases outside gene matches: 10. Germline V gene lookup returns CDR1 SGHDT and CDR2 YYEEEE. The CDR3 is 16 amino acids. The CDR3 protein is CASSSVRDRGGTEAFF. The CDR3 region has the DNA TGTGCCAGCAGCTCCGTCCGGGACAGGGGAGGGACTGAAGCTTTCTTT. Together with reference TRBV5-6 and TRBJ1-1, the CDR3 gives the full variable domain: DAGVTQSPTHLIKTRGQQVTLRCSPKSGHDTVSWYQQALGQGPQFIFQYYEEEERQRGNFPDRFSGHQFPNYSSELNVNALLLGDSALYLCASSSVRDRGGTEAFFGQGTRLTVV.

A few counts support this clonotype. V gene TRBV6-1 combines with J gene TRBJ1-3; D is possibly TRBD1 (6 bases). Germline values: CDR1 MNHNS, CDR2 SASEGT. The CDR3 is 16 amino acids. The V and J ends lost 4 bases and 0 bases respectively, with 13 bases between them. Written as DNA, the CDR3 is TGTGCCAGCAGTGGGAGGACAGCTATCTCTGGAAACACCATATATTTT. Translating gives CASSGRTAISGNTIYF.

This clonotype was detected ten times or more. The chain is built from TRBV5-1 and TRBJ2-5, with 9 bases matching TRBD1. The CDR3 has 15 amino acids. J was trimmed by 4 bases and V by 3 bases; bases with no gene match: 7. Germline V gene data show CDR1 as SGHRS and CDR2 as YFSETQ. CDR3 sequence (DNA): TGCGCCAGCAGCTGGGTCCCGGACAGGGGAGAGACCCAGTACTTC. It translates to CASSWVPDRGETQYF.

There are a few counts of this clonotype. The chain couples TRBV12-3 or TRBV12-4 to TRBJ2-1, with a tentative D call TRBD2 (7 bases). V was trimmed by 9 bases and J by 5 bases, leaving 14 bases between them. This CDR3 is 13 amino acids long. DNA of the CDR3: TGTGCCAGTGGGGGGGGGCTAAACAATGAGCAGTTCTTC. Translating it yields CASGGGLNNEQFF.

At least ten counts were recorded for this clonotype. The rearrangement joins TRBV6-1 to TRBJ1-5; D uncertain. Trimming cost V 1 base and J 5 bases, with 12 bases left between them. CDR3 length equals 15 residues. Germline values: CDR1 MNHNS, CDR2 SASEGT. This CDR3 is CASSEGGSRHQPQHF. The CDR3 region has the DNA TGTGCCAGCAGTGAAGGAGGGTCCCGACATCAGCCCCAGCATTTT.

This clonotype was detected many times. The chain combines TRBV5-1 with TRBJ2-2, with D unclear. CDR1 SGHRS and CDR2 YFSETQ come from the germline V gene. This CDR3 has 15 residues. Trimming took 0 bases from V and 2 from J, leaving 8 bases between them. The CDR3 nucleotides read TGCGCCAGCAGCTTGGGACATACCAACACCGGGGAGCTGTTTTTT. The encoded protein is CASSLGHTNTGELFF.